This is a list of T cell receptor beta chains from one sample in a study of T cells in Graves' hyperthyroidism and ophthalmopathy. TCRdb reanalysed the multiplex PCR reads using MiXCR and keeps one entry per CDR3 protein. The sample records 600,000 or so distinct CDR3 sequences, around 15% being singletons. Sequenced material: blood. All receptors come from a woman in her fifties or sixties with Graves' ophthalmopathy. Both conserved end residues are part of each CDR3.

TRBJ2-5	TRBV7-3	CASSLTTGFGETQYF
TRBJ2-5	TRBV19	CASTERGVSASETQYF
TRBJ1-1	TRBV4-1	CASSRKAGTVMNTEAFF
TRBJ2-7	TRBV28	CASRGQGVSYEQYF
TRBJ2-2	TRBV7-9	CASRIAGIDTGELFF
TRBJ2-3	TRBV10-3	CAISPGLALSVDTQYF
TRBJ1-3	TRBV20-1	CSANNNRHSGNTIYF
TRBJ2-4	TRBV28	CASSSTGPKSIQYF
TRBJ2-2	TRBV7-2	CASSPKVSGRGTGELFF
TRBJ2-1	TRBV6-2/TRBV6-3	CASSLSSGALRNEQFF
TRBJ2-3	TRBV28	CASSLFSSGRSTDTQYF
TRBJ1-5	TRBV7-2	CASSGGGSNQPQHF
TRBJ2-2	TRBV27	CASTRETGTGSPGELFF
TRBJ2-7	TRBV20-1	CSARQRLGLEQYF
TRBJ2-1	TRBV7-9	CASRAGTSGLGQFF
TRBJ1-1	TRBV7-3	CASSLGRGGAEAFF
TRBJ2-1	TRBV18	CASSPGLGVNEQFF
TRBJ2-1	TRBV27	CASSLRRDSYNEQFF
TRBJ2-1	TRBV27	CASSLHTGVPPLDEQFF
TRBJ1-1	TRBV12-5	CASGRPPRDTEAFF
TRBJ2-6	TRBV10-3	CAIRTGLADTSGANVLTF
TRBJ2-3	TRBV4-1	CASSLDRTGDTQYF
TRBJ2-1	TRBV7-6	CASSLAGAGGSDEQFF
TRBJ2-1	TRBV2	CASSETPESSYNEQFF
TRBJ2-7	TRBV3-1	CASSRGERGYEQYF
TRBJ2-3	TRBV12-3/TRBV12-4	CASSFNLAGVVDTQYF
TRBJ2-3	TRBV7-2	CASSLDQGLDTQYF
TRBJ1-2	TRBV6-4	CASSDGLGVGYTF
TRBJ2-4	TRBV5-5	CASSDQRSGRNIQYF
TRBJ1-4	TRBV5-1	CASSLTNEKLFF
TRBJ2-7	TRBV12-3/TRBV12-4	CASSFGQGAYREQYF
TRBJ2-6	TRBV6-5	CASSYSARLSGANVLTF
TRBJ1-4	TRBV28	CASSSPRQNNEKLFF
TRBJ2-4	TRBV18	CASSPLGRIAKNIQYF
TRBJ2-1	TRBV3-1	CASSLPGLAFNEQFF
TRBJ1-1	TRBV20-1	CSAKVENTEAFF
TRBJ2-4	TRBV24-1	CATSDAGNIQYF
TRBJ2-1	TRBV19	CASSIRLAGGPLSSYNEQFF
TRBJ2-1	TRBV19	CASSIRGSHHGEQFF
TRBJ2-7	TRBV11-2	CASCGGEHEQYF
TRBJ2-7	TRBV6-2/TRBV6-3	CASSPTSGKERYEQYF
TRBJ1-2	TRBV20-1	CSARRDQYGYTF
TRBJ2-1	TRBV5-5	CASSREGSAAYNEQFF
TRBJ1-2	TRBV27	CASRRQGGSWYGYTF
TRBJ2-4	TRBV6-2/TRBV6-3	CASSARDHPIQYF
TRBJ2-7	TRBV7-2	CASSLDPGPLGEQYF
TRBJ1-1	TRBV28	CASSFFTLNRGMGAEAFF
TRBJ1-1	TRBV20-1	CSAGQGGRNTEAFF
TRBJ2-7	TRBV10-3	CAISATSGSSYEQYF